This passage covers 20 T cell receptor beta chains from one sample sequenced in a study of cytomegalovirus exposure and HLA in healthy donors. A multiplex PCR was run with 60 Vbeta primers and 13 Jbeta primers. Generated by immunoSEQ multiplex PCR, the TCRdb table keeps only in-frame clones and is missing some. The table has about 160,000 clones, around 80% seen once. Sequencing was done on a sample of PBMCs. These receptors were taken from a female donor in good health and CMV-seronegative.

This sequence joins TRBV19 and TRBJ1-3; D might be TRBD1 (5 bases). The CDR3 spans 15 residues. Germline CDR1 and CDR2: LNHDA and SQIVND (reference sequence). Trimming stripped 4 bases from V and 4 bases from J, with 14 bases between. CDR3 in amino acids: CASSTRGAPGNTIYF. The CDR3 coding sequence is TGTGCCAGTAGTACCCGCGGGGCTCCGGGAAACACCATATATTTT.

The chain joins TRBV28 to TRBJ2-2; 12 nucleotides line up with TRBD2. Unmatched junction bases numbered 7, after V lost 8 bases and J lost 3 bases. Germline V CDR1 and CDR2: MDHEN, SYDVKM. The CDR3 runs 16 residues. The DNA for the CDR3 is TGTGCCAGCTCCCTTACTAGCGGGGGGTACACCGGGGAGCTGTTTTTT. It encodes CASSLTSGGYTGELFF.

This clone came up once. A read error may produce the germline difference seen at one junction end. J is TRBJ1-2 and V is TRBV6-5; a weak D match, TRBD1 (5 bases). The CDR3 runs to 16 residues. Germline CDR1 MNHEY, CDR2 SVGAGI. Here the CDR3 reads CASGYTVGRANYGYTF. The CDR3 DNA reads TGTGCCAGCGGTTACACTGTCGGCAGGGCCAACTATGGCTACACCTTC.

The chain links TRBV20-1 to TRBJ2-7, with D possibly TRBD2 on 6 matching bases. Per the germline V gene, CDR1 is DFQATT and CDR2 is SNEGSKA (reference sequence). This CDR3 has 10 amino acids. Trimming pared 6 bases from V and 7 bases from J, leaving 10 bases between. CDR3: CSALGREQYF. CDR3 DNA sequence: TGCAGTGCCCTAGGGAGGGAGCAGTACTTC.

V is TRBV28 and J is TRBJ2-7; the match to TRBD2 covers 7 bases. Per the germline V gene, CDR1 is MDHEN and CDR2 is SYDVKM. After removal of 7 bases from V and 0 bases from J, the junction contained 0 bases not matched to a gene. The CDR3 has 12 residues. The CDR3 DNA follows: TGTGCCAGCAAGCGGGGCTCCTACGAGCAGTACTTC. It encodes CASKRGSYEQYF.

The chain links TRBV10-3 to TRBJ1-2; 9 bases match TRBD1. Germline assignment: CDR1 ENHRY and CDR2 SYGVKD. V shed 3 bases, J shed 2 bases, and the junction held 4 bases outside the gene matches. There are 15 residues in the CDR3. For the CDR3, the DNA is TGTGCCATCAGTGATCAAGGACAGGGGAACTATGGCTACACCTTC. It yields the protein CAISDQGQGNYGYTF.

This chain uses TRBV6-6 with TRBJ1-1; maybe TRBD1 (5 bases). CDR3 length: 16 residues. From germline, CDR1 is MNHNY and CDR2 SVGAGI (reference sequence). The germline V and J ends were trimmed by 6 bases and 0 bases, with 17 bases remaining between them. DNA for the CDR3: TGTGCCAGCAGCCCCCGTGGGGGGGGATTGAACACTGAAGCTTTCTTT. It yields the protein CASSPRGGGLNTEAFF.

The gene calls are TRBV11-2 and TRBJ2-5, with 10 bases matching TRBD1. The CDR3 totals 14 residues. V trimming: 4 bases; J trimming: 5 bases; junction bases outside the gene matches: 4. Germline loops: CDR1 SGHAT, CDR2 FQNNGV. CDR3 region: CASSSTGGRETQYF. In DNA, the CDR3 is TGTGCCAGCAGCTCGACAGGGGGCAGGGAGACCCAGTACTTC.

The rearrangement links TRBV5-4 to TRBJ2-5, with 13 bases identical to TRBD2. The CDR3 sequence is 16 residues long. V was pared by 0 bases and J by 4 bases, with 3 bases of the junction left unmatched. The germline CDR1 and CDR2 sequences are SGHNT and YYREEE (reference sequence). CDR3 loop: CASSLGGLAGRETQYF. The CDR3 DNA reads as TGTGCCAGCAGCTTGGGGGGACTAGCGGGACGAGAGACCCAGTACTTC.

This clone was recorded only once. The V call is TRBV6-5, the J call TRBJ1-2; D unresolved. The germline V gene has CDR1 MNHEY and CDR2 SVGAGI. The V gene lost 5 bases and the J gene lost 2 bases, with 9 bases spanning the gap. The CDR3 contains 13 residues. Written as DNA, the CDR3 is TGTGCCAGCAGTGGCCCGGGGAACTATGGCTACACCTTC. Protein sequence: CASSGPGNYGYTF.

The genes are TRBV11-2 and TRBJ2-2, with 8 bases identical to TRBD2. The CDR3 contains 17 residues. Germline trimming cut 5 bases from V and 2 bases from J; bases unmatched to any gene: 10. The germline gives CDR1 SGHAT, CDR2 FQNNGV. CDR3 DNA sequence: TGTGCCAGCAGCCCCAGGACTAGCAGCCCCAACACCGGGGAGCTGTTTTTT. Its protein product is CASSPRTSSPNTGELFF.

The rearrangement joins TRBV9 to TRBJ2-1; 9 bases line up with TRBD1. Per germline, CDR1 SGDLS and CDR2 YYNGEE. V trimming: 5 bases; J trimming: 3 bases; junction bases outside the gene matches: 6. CDR3 size: 15 residues. The CDR3 sequence: CASSPGQGFYNEQFF. Written as DNA, the CDR3 is TGTGCCAGCAGTCCGGGACAGGGATTCTACAATGAGCAGTTCTTC. The full variable domain, its missing parts supplied by reference TRBV9 and TRBJ2-1, is DSGVTQTPKHLITATGQRVTLRCSPRSGDLSVYWYQQSLDQGLQFLIQYYNGEERAKGNILERFSAQQFPDLHSELNLSSLELGDSALYFCASSPGQGFYNEQFFGPGTRLTVL.

This sequence joins TRBV30 and TRBJ1-2, with unresolved D. Looked up from germline, CDR1 is GTSNPN and CDR2 is SVGIG (reference sequence). The CDR3 consists of 13 residues. Trimming left V 5 bases short and J 2 bases short, with 12 bases between. Here the CDR3 reads CAWATAGNYGYTF. For the CDR3, the DNA is TGTGCCTGGGCGACGGCCGGGAACTATGGCTACACCTTC. The full variable domain, with the rest looked up from reference TRBV30 and TRBJ1-2, is SQTIHQWPATLVQPVGSPLSLECTVEGTSNPNLYWYRQAAGRGLQLLFYSVGIGQISSEVPQNLSASRPQDRQFILSSKKLLLSDSGFYLCAWATAGNYGYTFGSGTRLTVV.

In this sample, this clone turned up a few times. The J gene is TRBJ1-1, the V gene TRBV7-9; D unclear. With 1 base removed from V and 1 base from J, the gap between germline ends came to 7 bases. The CDR3 extends over 14 amino acids. The germline V gene has CDR1 SEHNR and CDR2 FQNEAQ (reference sequence). Here the CDR3 DNA reads TGTGCCAGCAGCTTAGAGAGCGCGAACACTGAAGCTTTCTTT. Residues: CASSLESANTEAFF. The complete variable domain, with remaining parts taken from reference TRBV7-9 and TRBJ1-1, reads DTGVSQNPRHKITKRGQNVTFRCDPISEHNRLYWYRQTLGQGPEFLTYFQNEAQLEKSRLLSDRFSAERPKGSFSTLEIQRTEQGDSAMYLCASSLESANTEAFFGQGTRLTVV.

The DNA of the CDR3 is TGTGCCAGCAGTCCGGGATTTGACTACGAGCAGTACTTC. Translated, it gives CASSPGFDYEQYF. The V gene is TRBV28, the J gene TRBJ2-7, with D perhaps TRBD2 (5 bases). This CDR3 spans 13 amino acids. Germline V lookup: CDR1 MDHEN, CDR2 SYDVKM. V lost 5 bases to trimming and J lost 3 bases, with 11 bases between them.

The DNA for the CDR3 is TGCAGCGTTGAACCTTTTCTTCAGGGGCCACTATCGGCTTCTGAAGCTTTCTTT. It codes for CSVEPFLQGPLSASEAFF. This chain links TRBV29-1 with TRBJ1-1; possibly TRBD1 for D (6 bases). The CDR3 runs 18 residues. Deletions cut 2 bases from V and 6 bases from J, with 28 bases between. Germline V lookup: CDR1 SQVTM, CDR2 ANQGSEA.

This chain links TRBV4-2 with TRBJ1-3; 7 bases line up with TRBD1. Trimming removed 4 bases from V and 0 bases from J; junction bases left unmatched: 9. Per germline, CDR1 LGHNA and CDR2 YNFKEQ. The CDR3 runs to 17 residues. The CDR3 bases are TGTGCCAGCAGCCTTGGACAGGCGGGGAGCTCTGGAAACACCATATATTTT. This codes for CASSLGQAGSSGNTIYF.

The V call is TRBV9, the J call TRBJ1-1; D is unclear. Trimming left V 7 bases short and J 2 bases short, with 12 bases between. Germline CDR1 SGDLS, CDR2 YYNGEE. The length of the CDR3 is 13 residues. This CDR3 reads CASASSVNTEAFF. CDR3 coding DNA: TGTGCCAGCGCTTCATCAGTTAACACTGAAGCTTTCTTT.

The chain recombines TRBV4-3 with TRBJ2-5; 9 bases map to TRBD2. V dropped 1 base and J dropped 5; count of bases not matched to a gene: 8. Per the germline V gene, CDR1 is LGHNA and CDR2 is YSLEER. This CDR3 is built from 16 residues. The CDR3 DNA reads TGCGCCAGCAGCCAAGCCCGAGCGGGGGGCCGGGAGACCCAGTACTTC. The encoded protein is CASSQARAGGRETQYF.

This clone was seen a handful of times. The genes are TRBV29-1 and TRBJ1-2; no clear D. Germline lookup yields CDR1 SQVTM and CDR2 ANQGSEA. The CDR3 is made up of 12 amino acids. The V gene lost 7 bases and the J gene lost 0 bases, with 9 bases spanning the gap. For the CDR3, the DNA is TGCAGCGCCGCACTCGCTAACTATGGCTACACCTTC. Translation: CSAALANYGYTF. The full variable domain, completed using reference TRBV29-1 and TRBJ1-2, is SAVISQKPSRDICQRGTSLTIQCQVDSQVTMMFWYRQQPGQSLTLIATANQGSEATYESGFVIDKFPISRPNLTFSTLTVSNMSPEDSSIYLCSAALANYGYTFGSGTRLTVV.